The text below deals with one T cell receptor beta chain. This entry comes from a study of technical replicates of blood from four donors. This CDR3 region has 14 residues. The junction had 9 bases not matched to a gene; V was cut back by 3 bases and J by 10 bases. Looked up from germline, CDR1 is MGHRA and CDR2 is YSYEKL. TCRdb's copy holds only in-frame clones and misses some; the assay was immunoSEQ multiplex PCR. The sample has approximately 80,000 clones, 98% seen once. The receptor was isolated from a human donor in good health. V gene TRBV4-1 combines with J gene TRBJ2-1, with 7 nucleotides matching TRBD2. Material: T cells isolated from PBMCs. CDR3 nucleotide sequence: TGCGCCAGCAGCCAGGCCAGCGGCGGGAGAGAGCAGTTCTTC. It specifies CASSQASGGREQFF.